This T cell receptor beta chain originates from a study of identical twins. Points from the study as a whole: Out-of-frame sharing of TCR alpha in monozygotic twins was underestimated by models. Fewer insertions were carried by abundant cord blood beta clonotypes, but none was seen in memory repertoires. Sequences that were out-of-frame, alpha and twin-shared displayed an excess of low generation probability.

The CDR3 runs 16 residues. Germline V CDR1 and CDR2: SNHLY, FYNNEI. The ends were cut back, 5 bases at V and 0 bases at J, with 16 bases in the middle. A template switching step contributed a universal primer site, while unique molecular identifiers were present in the cDNA. TCRdb used MiXCR to reprocess the 5' RACE reads, holding one entry per CDR3 protein. This sample has about 890,000 distinct CDR3 sequences; roughly an eighth occur once, and the top ten carry 1.5% to 2%. In regard to this clonotype: Its cognate antigen is unknown.

These records were also assigned to another study, of yellow fever vaccine responses in identical twins.

Material for sequencing was PBMCs. The origin of this receptor is a woman younger than 35 in good health. V and J are TRBV2 and TRBJ1-1, with a tentative D call TRBD1 (6 bases). CDR3 DNA: TGTGCCAGCAGTTCAAGGGGGACATACCTGAACACTGAAGCTTTCTTT. It encodes CASSSRGTYLNTEAFF.